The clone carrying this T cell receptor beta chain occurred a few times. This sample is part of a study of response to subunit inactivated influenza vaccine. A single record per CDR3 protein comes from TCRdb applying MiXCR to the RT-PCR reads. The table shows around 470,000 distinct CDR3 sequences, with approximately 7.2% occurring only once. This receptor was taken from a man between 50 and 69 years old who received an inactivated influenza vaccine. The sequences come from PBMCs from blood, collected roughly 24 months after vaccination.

The CDR3 DNA follows: TGCAGTGCCCAAAAAAGGGGGTATTTCCGCCACGAGCAGTACTTC. Translated, it gives CSAQKRGYFRHEQYF. The rearrangement links TRBV20-1 to TRBJ2-7; maybe TRBD1 (6 bases). The V end was cut by 6 bases, the J end by 5 bases, with 23 bases between. CDR1 is DFQATT, CDR2 SNEGSKA, per germline (reference sequence). The CDR3 is 15 amino acids.